Following are 23 T cell receptor beta chains from one sample sequenced in a study of patients and donors after allogeneic stem cell transplantation. TCRdb re-called the RT-PCR reads with MiXCR, one entry per CDR3 protein. This table holds about 400,000 distinct CDR3 sequences, about a sixth found once. Source material: blood, either unsorted or a sorted T cell fraction (not recorded which). These receptors were collected from a human donor who was either an allogeneic HSCT recipient or a stem cell or donor lymphocyte infusion donor (not recorded which). It is not recorded whose cells these are; they may come from a transplant donor.

The genes are TRBV9 and TRBJ1-1; D uncertain. The CDR3 runs 13 residues. Between the trimmed V and J ends, which lost 0 bases and 2 bases, there was a span of 5 bases. From germline, CDR1 is SGDLS and CDR2 YYNGEE. The CDR3 DNA reads as TGTGCCAGCAGCGTAGAAGTAAACACTGAAGCTTTCTTT. It is translated as CASSVEVNTEAFF.

CDR3 sequence (DNA): TGTGCCAGCAGTTTCGCTCCCGTGAATGAGCAGTTCTTC. Protein product: CASSFAPVNEQFF. The chain recombines TRBV12-3 or TRBV12-4 with TRBJ2-1; D remains unclear. The CDR3 has 13 amino acids. V lost 3 bases to trimming and J lost 7 bases, with 10 bases between them.

J is TRBJ1-1 and V is TRBV15, with TRBD1 as a possible D gene (5 bases). The CDR3 covers 15 residues. Trimming took off 7 bases at V and 1 base at J, with 16 bases between the two ends. Germline CDR1 reads LNHNV; CDR2 reads YYDKDF (reference sequence). This CDR3 reads CATNEGGGKNTEAFF. The DNA for the CDR3 is TGTGCCACCAACGAGGGCGGGGGGAAGAACACTGAAGCTTTCTTT.

V and J are TRBV24-1 and TRBJ2-7; a possible D gene is TRBD2 (6 bases). The germline V gene encodes CDR1 KGHDR and CDR2 SFDVKD. Trimming removed 6 bases from V and 5 bases from J, with 13 bases in between. This CDR3 spans 13 amino acids. The CDR3 reads CATSSPPGDEQYF. CDR3 bases: TGTGCCACCAGTAGCCCCCCGGGGGACGAGCAGTACTTC.

The chain carries TRBV3-1 and TRBJ1-5; D is uncertain. The germline gives CDR1 LGHDT, CDR2 YNNKEL (reference sequence). The CDR3 is 15 residues long. Trimming removed 4 bases at V and 2 bases at J, with 12 bases between. CDR3: CASSPRPFGNQPQHF. As DNA, the CDR3 is TGTGCCAGCAGCCCCCGGCCGTTTGGCAATCAGCCCCAGCATTTT.

This clonotype was detected many times. J is TRBJ2-3 and V is TRBV20-1; unclear D gene. V was clipped by 3 bases and J by 1 base, with 5 bases between them. The CDR3 spans 12 residues. CDR1 and CDR2 from the germline V gene are DFQATT and SNEGSKA (reference sequence). The CDR3 sequence is CSARSGTDTQYF. The CDR3 bases are TGCAGTGCTAGGTCCGGCACAGATACGCAGTATTTT.

This clonotype appeared a few times. The CDR3 nucleotides are TGTGCCAGCAGCGTAGACTTTGGGGGAGATACGCAGTATTTT. Translation gives CASSVDFGGDTQYF. The V gene is TRBV9, the J gene TRBJ2-3, with D perhaps given as TRBD1 or TRBD2 (5 bases each). The CDR3 spans 14 residues. Germline V gene data show CDR1 as SGDLS and CDR2 as YYNGEE. V shed 0 bases and J shed 5 bases, with 10 bases lying between them.

This clonotype was seen a few times. The V gene is TRBV4-3, the J gene TRBJ2-1; no clear D gene. CDR1 is LGHNA and CDR2 is YSLEER in the germline V gene. V lost 0 bases to trimming and J lost 7 bases, with 10 bases between them. The CDR3 is made up of 14 amino acids. CDR3: CASSQEHLPNEQFF. CDR3 coding DNA: TGCGCCAGCAGCCAAGAGCACCTCCCGAATGAGCAGTTCTTC.

Here the CDR3 DNA reads TGTGCCAGCAGGACACAGGGAACTAACACTGAAGCTTTCTTT. Translating it yields CASRTQGTNTEAFF. The V and J genes are TRBV2 and TRBJ1-1, with a possible D match to TRBD1 (6 bases). Germline loops: CDR1 SNHLY, CDR2 FYNNEI. The CDR3 has 14 residues. V was clipped by 6 bases and J by 2 bases, with 13 bases between them.

This clonotype was recorded a few times. The J gene is TRBJ2-1, the V gene TRBV6-5; D is uncertain. V lost 0 bases to trimming and J lost 0 bases, with 9 bases between them. The CDR3 contains 16 residues. The germline CDR1 and CDR2 sequences are MNHEY and SVGAGI. This CDR3 is CASSYSKAYSYNEQFF. CDR3 in DNA: TGTGCCAGCAGTTACTCGAAGGCCTACTCCTACAATGAGCAGTTCTTC.

The chain carries TRBV7-4 and TRBJ1-1; possibly TRBD1 for D (5 bases). Germline CDR1 is SGHVT and CDR2 is SQSDAQ. Trimming removed 4 bases from V and 6 bases from J, with 21 bases in between. This CDR3 is built from 16 residues. DNA for the CDR3: TGTGCCAGCAGCTATACCTTTCCGTGGGGGTTAGCTGAAGCTTTCTTT. Translated: CASSYTFPWGLAEAFF.

This clonotype was recorded many times. The J gene is TRBJ1-1, the V gene TRBV12-3 or TRBV12-4; possibly TRBD1 for D (6 bases). The V end lost 6 bases, the J end lost 4 bases, and 15 bases lay between the germline ends. This CDR3 is built from 14 residues. DNA for the CDR3: TGTGCCAGCAGCCCGGGGGCAGGAAGCACTGAAGCTTTCTTT. It is translated as CASSPGAGSTEAFF.

The rearrangement uses TRBV14 and TRBJ1-1, with no clear D. The V end lost 0 bases, the J end lost 0 bases, and 8 bases lay between the germline ends. The germline CDR1 and CDR2 sequences are SGHDN and FVKESK. This CDR3 region has 15 residues. CDR3 loop: CASSQETRMNTEAFF. CDR3 bases: TGTGCCAGCAGCCAAGAGACACGCATGAACACTGAAGCTTTCTTT.

This sequence joins TRBV25-1 and TRBJ2-7; D is perhaps TRBD2 (6 bases). V was cut by 1 base and J by 7 bases, with 17 bases left in between. The CDR3 has 15 residues. The V gene's germline CDR1 is MGHDK and CDR2 SYGVNS. CDR3 amino acids: CASSESDGSIWEQYF. The CDR3 region has the DNA TGTGCCAGCAGTGAATCAGACGGGAGTATTTGGGAGCAGTACTTC.

This clonotype was seen a single time. The CDR3 DNA is TGTGCCAGCAGTTTTGGACTAGCGGGGGCTGGTAGAGAGACCCAGTACTTC. It translates to CASSFGLAGAGRETQYF. The chain links TRBV12-3 or TRBV12-4 to TRBJ2-5, with 13 bases matching TRBD2. This CDR3 has 17 residues. J was trimmed by 4 bases and V by 3 bases; bases with no gene match: 8.

The chain uses TRBV13 and TRBJ1-4; unclear D gene. Germline assignment: CDR1 PRHDT and CDR2 FYEKMQ (reference sequence). The V and J ends lost 0 bases and 11 bases respectively, with 13 bases between them. The CDR3 loop spans 14 amino acids. In nucleotides, the CDR3 is TGTGCCAGCAGCTTAGGCCGTGTGTCGAGTAAACTGTTTTTT. This translates into CASSLGRVSSKLFF. The full variable domain, rest sourced from reference TRBV13 and TRBJ1-4, is AAGVIQSPRHLIKEKRETATLKCYPIPRHDTVYWYQQGPGQDPQFLISFYEKMQSDKGSIPDRFSAQQFSDYHSELNMSSLELGDSALYFCASSLGRVSSKLFFGSGTQLSVL.

This clonotype was counted between two and nine times. The genes are TRBV24-1 and TRBJ2-2; TRBD2 matches 13 bases. Germline assignment: CDR1 KGHDR and CDR2 SFDVKD. The CDR3 has 18 amino acids. Losses at the gene ends were 4 bases for V and 5 bases for J; bases not matched to a gene: 9. The CDR3 coding sequence is TGTGCCACCAGTGACCACGGACTAGCGGGAGTGATAACCGGGGAGCTGTTTTTT. Translation gives CATSDHGLAGVITGELFF.

The chain recombines TRBV4-3 with TRBJ2-1; TRBD2 matches 10 bases. From germline, CDR1 is LGHNA and CDR2 YSLEER. J was trimmed by 5 bases and V by 4 bases; bases with no gene match: 11. There are 17 residues in the CDR3. For the CDR3, the DNA is TGCGCCAGCAGCCCCCACCCCCTTAGCGGGGGGAACAATGAGCAGTTCTTC. Translating gives CASSPHPLSGGNNEQFF.

The chain has TRBV10-3 and TRBJ2-3; D ambiguous. Trimming cost V 6 bases and J 3 bases, with 10 bases left between them. Germline V gives CDR1 ENHRY, CDR2 SYGVKD. This CDR3 contains 13 residues. CDR3: CAISAPLTDTQYF. For the CDR3, the DNA is TGTGCCATCAGCGCCCCCTTAACAGATACGCAGTATTTT.

This clonotype showed up just a few times. This sequence joins TRBV29-1 and TRBJ2-7; TRBD1 is a possible D gene (5 bases). The V end was cut by 3 bases, the J end by 3 bases, with 6 bases between. Germline-derived CDR1 and CDR2 are SQVTM and ANQGSEA. The CDR3 consists of 11 residues. The CDR3 sequence: CSVDDSYEQYF. The DNA for the CDR3 is TGCAGCGTTGACGACAGCTACGAGCAGTACTTC.

The chain couples TRBV4-1 to TRBJ1-4, with a possible D match to TRBD1 (5 bases). This CDR3 region has 15 residues. V was cut by 1 base and J by 8 bases, with 14 bases left in between. Germline CDR1 reads MGHRA; CDR2 reads YSYEKL. The CDR3 coding sequence is TGCGCCAGCAGCCAAGTAGCCGGAAGGGGCGAAAAACTGTTTTTT. Translated: CASSQVAGRGEKLFF.

The J gene is TRBJ2-3, the V gene TRBV2, with a tentative D call TRBD2 (6 bases). The CDR3 has 15 amino acids. V was clipped by 7 bases and J by 5 bases, with 19 bases between them. CDR1 SNHLY and CDR2 FYNNEI come from the germline V gene. CDR3 bases: TGTGCCAGCACCCTGACAACTCCAGCGGGAGATACGCAGTATTTT. Protein: CASTLTTPAGDTQYF.

V and J are TRBV6-5 and TRBJ2-4; TRBD1 might be the D (5 bases). Deletions cut 2 bases from V and 2 bases from J, with 10 bases between. From germline, CDR1 is MNHEY and CDR2 SVGAGI. This CDR3 has 15 residues. DNA of the CDR3: TGTGCCAGCAGTTACCAGGGCGCCCCCAAAAACATTCAGTACTTC. Amino acid sequence: CASSYQGAPKNIQYF.